This T cell receptor beta chain was recovered during a study of T cell responses to AZD1222 COVID-19 vaccine. Profiling relied on immunoSEQ multiplex PCR, and the TCRdb table lists in-frame clones only, not all of them. This sample yields about 180,000 clones, of which about 91% are seen a single time; roughly 0.49% belongs to the top ten. With 0 bases removed from V and 5 bases from J, the gap between germline ends came to 10 bases. In germline, CDR1 is MNHEY, CDR2 SVGAGI. The CDR3 has 14 residues. The TCR was taken from an adult in good health. The sample was peripheral blood, taken on day 0 of AZD1222 vaccination. This sequence joins TRBV6-5 and TRBJ1-1, with D unresolved. This CDR3 reads CASSYSTRGTEAFF. CDR3 nucleotide sequence: TGTGCCAGCAGTTACTCGACACGGGGTACTGAAGCTTTCTTT.